This T cell receptor beta chain was found in a study of response to subunit inactivated influenza vaccine. Study-wide results and limits: Every seasonal influenza vaccination brings in few new T cells, the authors suggested.

In regard to this clonotype: The antigen remains unidentified.

Germline loops: CDR1 SGHTA, CDR2 FQGNSA. Losses at the gene ends were 5 bases for V and 8 bases for J; bases not matched to a gene: 9. There are 15 residues in the CDR3. Using its own MiXCR run on the RT-PCR reads, TCRdb lists one record per CDR3 protein. This repertoire shows over 450,000 distinct CDR3 sequences, 10% to 15% found once; its top ten account for roughly 13%. The sequence was collected from a man in his fifties who received an inactivated influenza vaccine. V usage is TRBV7-2 and J usage is TRBJ1-4, with 9 positions matching TRBD1. Sequenced here: PBMCs from blood, sampled about 40 days after vaccination. The CDR3 nucleotides read TGTGCCAGCAGCACACGGACAGGGGTCGGGGAAAAACTGTTTTTT. This sequence encodes CASSTRTGVGEKLFF.